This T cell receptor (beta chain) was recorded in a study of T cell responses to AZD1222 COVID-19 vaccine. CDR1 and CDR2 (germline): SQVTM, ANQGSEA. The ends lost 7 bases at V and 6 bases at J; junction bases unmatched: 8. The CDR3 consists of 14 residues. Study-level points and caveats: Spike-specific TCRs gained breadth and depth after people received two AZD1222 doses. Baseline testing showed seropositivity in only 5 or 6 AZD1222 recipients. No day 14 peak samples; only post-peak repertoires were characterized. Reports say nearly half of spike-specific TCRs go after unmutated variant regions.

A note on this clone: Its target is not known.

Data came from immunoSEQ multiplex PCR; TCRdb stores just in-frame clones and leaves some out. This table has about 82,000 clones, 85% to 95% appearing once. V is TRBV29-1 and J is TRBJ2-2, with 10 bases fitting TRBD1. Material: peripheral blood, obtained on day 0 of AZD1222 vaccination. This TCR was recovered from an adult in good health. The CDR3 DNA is TGCAGCGGAACGACCGGGACAGGGGCCGGGGAGCTGTTTTTT. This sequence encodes CSGTTGTGAGELFF.